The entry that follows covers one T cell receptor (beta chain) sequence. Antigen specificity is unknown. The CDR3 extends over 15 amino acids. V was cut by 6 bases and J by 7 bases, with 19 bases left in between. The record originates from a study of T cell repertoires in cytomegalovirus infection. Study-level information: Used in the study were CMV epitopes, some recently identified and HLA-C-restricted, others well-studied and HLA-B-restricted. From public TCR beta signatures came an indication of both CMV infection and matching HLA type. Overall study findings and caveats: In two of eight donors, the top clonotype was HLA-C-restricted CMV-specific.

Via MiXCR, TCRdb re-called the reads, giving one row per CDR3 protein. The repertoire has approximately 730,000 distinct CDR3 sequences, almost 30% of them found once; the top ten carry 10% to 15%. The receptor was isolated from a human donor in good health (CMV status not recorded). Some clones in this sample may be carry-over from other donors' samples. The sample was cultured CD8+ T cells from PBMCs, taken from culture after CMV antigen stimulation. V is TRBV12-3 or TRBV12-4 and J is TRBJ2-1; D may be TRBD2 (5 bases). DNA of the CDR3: TGTGCCAGCAGCGGAGGCCAAGGGATGGGGAATGAGCAGTTCTTC. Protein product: CASSGGQGMGNEQFF.